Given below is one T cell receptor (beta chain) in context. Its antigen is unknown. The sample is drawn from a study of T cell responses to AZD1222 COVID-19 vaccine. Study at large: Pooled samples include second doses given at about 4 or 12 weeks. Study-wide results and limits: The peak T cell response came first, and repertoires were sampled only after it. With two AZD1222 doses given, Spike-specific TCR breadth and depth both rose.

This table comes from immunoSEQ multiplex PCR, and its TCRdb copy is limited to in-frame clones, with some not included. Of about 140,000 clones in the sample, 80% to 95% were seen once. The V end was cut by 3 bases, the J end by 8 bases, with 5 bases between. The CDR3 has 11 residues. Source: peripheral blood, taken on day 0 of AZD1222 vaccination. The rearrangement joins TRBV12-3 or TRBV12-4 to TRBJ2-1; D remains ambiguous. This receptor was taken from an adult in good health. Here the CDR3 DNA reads TGTGCCAGCAGTTTCGGCGATGAGCAGTTCTTC. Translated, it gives CASSFGDEQFF.